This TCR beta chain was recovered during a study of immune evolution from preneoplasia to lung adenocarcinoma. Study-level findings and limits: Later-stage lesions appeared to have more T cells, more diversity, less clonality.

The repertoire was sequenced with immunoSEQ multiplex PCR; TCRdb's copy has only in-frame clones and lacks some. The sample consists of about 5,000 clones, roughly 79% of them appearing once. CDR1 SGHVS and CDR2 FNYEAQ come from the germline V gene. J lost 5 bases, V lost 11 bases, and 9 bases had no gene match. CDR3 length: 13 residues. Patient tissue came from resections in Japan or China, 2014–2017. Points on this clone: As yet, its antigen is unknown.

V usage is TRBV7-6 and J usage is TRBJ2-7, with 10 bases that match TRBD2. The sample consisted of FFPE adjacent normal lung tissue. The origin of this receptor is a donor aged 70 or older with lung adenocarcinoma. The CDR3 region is CAGYEREGDEQYF. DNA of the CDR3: TGTGCCGGCTACGAGCGGGAGGGTGACGAGCAGTACTTC. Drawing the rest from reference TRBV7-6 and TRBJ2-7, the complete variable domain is GAGVSQSPRYKVTKRGQDVALRCDPISGHVSLYWYRQALGQGPEFLTYFNYEAQQDKSGLPNDRFSAERPEGSISTLTIQRTEQRDSAMYRCAGYEREGDEQYFGPGTRLTVT.